This TCR beta chain was found in a study of memory CD4+ T cells and cytomegalovirus serostatus. The study, taken as a whole, reports: The CMV-associated TCR signature appears largely within the CD4+ memory repertoire. Of under 200 reported CMV TCRbeta sequences, about 70 were found in memory CD4+ repertoires.

TCRdb's table, derived via immunoSEQ multiplex PCR, lists solely in-frame clones and lacks some. The data show about 56,000 clones, roughly 77% seen once. Single viable CD3+CD4+CD8-CD45RO+ cells were sorted as the memory CD4+ T cells. Regarding this clone: What it binds is unknown. The junction departs from germline at one end; a sequencing error may be responsible.

Sequenced sample: memory CD4+ T cells from blood. This receptor was taken from an adult in good health and CMV-seropositive.

DNA of the CDR3: TGTGCGTCCAGCCCCCCGGGGACAGTATTAAGAGGGACCTACGATGAGCAGTTCTTC. Protein sequence: CASSPPGTVLRGTYDEQFF. The chain couples TRBV11-3 to TRBJ2-1, with 7 bases lining up with TRBD1. Germline V CDR1 and CDR2: SGHNT, YENEEA. This CDR3 has 19 amino acids.